What follows describes a single TCR beta chain. The sample belongs to a study of blood T cell repertoires in COVID-19. The method was immunoSEQ multiplex PCR; TCRdb's version includes in-frame clones alone and lacks a portion of them. The top ten clones hold 7.6% of a sample with 200,000 to 250,000 clones, roughly 86% of them seen once. The sequence came from a woman aged 45 to 65 with active or convalescent COVID-19. Sequenced input: peripheral blood.

The CDR3: CASSRDSLSNTEAFF. The CDR3 bases are TGCGCCAGCAGCCGGGACAGCCTGTCGAACACTGAAGCTTTCTTT. This chain links TRBV5-1 with TRBJ1-1, with TRBD1 matching 7 bases. Germline V gene sequence: CDR1 SGHRS, CDR2 YFSETQ. The CDR3 has 15 amino acids. Trimming cost V 4 bases and J 1 base; bases outside gene matches: 7.